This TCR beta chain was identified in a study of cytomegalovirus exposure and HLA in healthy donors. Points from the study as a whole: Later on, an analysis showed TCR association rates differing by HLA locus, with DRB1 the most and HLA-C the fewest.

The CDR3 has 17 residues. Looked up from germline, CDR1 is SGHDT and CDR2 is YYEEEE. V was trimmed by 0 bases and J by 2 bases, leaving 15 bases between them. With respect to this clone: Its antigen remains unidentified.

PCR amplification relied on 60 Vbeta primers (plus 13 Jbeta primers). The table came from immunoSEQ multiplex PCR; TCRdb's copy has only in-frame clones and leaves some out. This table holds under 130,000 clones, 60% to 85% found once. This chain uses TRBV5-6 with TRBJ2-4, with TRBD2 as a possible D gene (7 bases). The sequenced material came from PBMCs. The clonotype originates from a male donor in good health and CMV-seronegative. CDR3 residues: CASSLVGGGGSKNIQYF. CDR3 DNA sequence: TGTGCCAGCAGCTTGGTAGGGGGAGGGGGATCCAAAAACATTCAGTACTTC.